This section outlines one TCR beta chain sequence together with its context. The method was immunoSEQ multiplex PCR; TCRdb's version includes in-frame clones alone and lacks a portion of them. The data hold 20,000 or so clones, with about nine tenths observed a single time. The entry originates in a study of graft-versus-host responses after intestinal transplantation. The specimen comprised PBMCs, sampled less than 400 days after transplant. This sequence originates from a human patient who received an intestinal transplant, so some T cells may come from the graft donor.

The CDR3 nucleotides are TGTGCCAGCAGTTACTCTTTAGGTCCTGTGGGAGGCTACACCTTC. As protein: CASSYSLGPVGGYTF. The J gene is TRBJ1-2, the V gene TRBV6-5; the D is unclear. The CDR3 is 15 residues long. V dropped 0 bases and J dropped 8 bases, with 16 bases sitting between them. The V gene's germline CDR1 is MNHEY and CDR2 SVGAGI.